Presented here are 26 T cell receptor beta chains from one specimen sequenced in a study of cytomegalovirus exposure and HLA in healthy donors. It was with 60 Vbeta and 13 Jbeta primers that the PCR ran. Measured with immunoSEQ multiplex PCR; TCRdb has only the in-frame clones, and not every one. The table includes some 93,000 clones, 65% to 85% detected once. Sequencing input: PBMCs. Every receptor here comes from a man aged 45 to 65 in good health and CMV-seronegative.

The chain recombines TRBV5-1 with TRBJ2-7; 7 nucleotides align to TRBD2. CDR3 size: 15 residues. Germline CDR1 reads SGHRS; CDR2 reads YFSETQ. After removal of 4 bases from V and 7 bases from J, the junction contained 14 bases not matched to a gene. CDR3 nucleotides: TGCGCCAGCAGCATAAGCGGGACCGGGACGTTGGAGCAGTACTTC. Encoded protein: CASSISGTGTLEQYF.

In its sample, this clone was seen a few times. The J gene is TRBJ2-7, the V gene TRBV4-2, with D perhaps TRBD1 (5 bases). Germline V gene data show CDR1 as LGHNA and CDR2 as YNFKEQ. The CDR3 has 16 amino acids. V gave up 1 base and J gave up 4 bases, with 17 bases separating them. CDR3 DNA: TGTGCCAGCAGCCAAGGTAGCCAGGGAACGTCGTACGAGCAGTACTTC. Translation: CASSQGSQGTSYEQYF.

The chain joins TRBV18 to TRBJ2-3; D perhaps matches TRBD2 (5 bases). The CDR3 has 12 residues. In germline, CDR1 is KGHSH, CDR2 LQKENI. Trimming took off 6 bases at V and 6 bases at J, with 10 bases between the two ends. CDR3 region: CASSERRDTQYF. The CDR3 nucleotides are TGTGCCAGCTCGGAGAGGAGGGATACGCAGTATTTT.

This rearrangement joins TRBV5-1 to TRBJ2-2; 12 bases align to TRBD2. Germline V gene data show CDR1 as SGHRS and CDR2 as YFSETQ. Trimming removed 7 bases from V and 5 bases from J; junction bases left unmatched: 12. CDR3 length equals 17 residues. The DNA of the CDR3 is TGCGCCAGCCGGCCCTTACCCCTAGCGGGAGGGACCGGGGAGCTGTTTTTT. This gives the protein CASRPLPLAGGTGELFF.

V gene TRBV6-5 combines with J gene TRBJ1-5, with 8 nucleotides matching TRBD1. The CDR3 has 15 residues. The V and J ends lost 6 bases and 4 bases, in that order; junction bases with no gene match: 8. The germline gives CDR1 MNHEY, CDR2 SVGAGI. CDR3 amino acids: CASRVSDRDNQPQHF. The CDR3 nucleotides read TGTGCCAGCAGAGTATCGGACAGGGATAATCAGCCCCAGCATTTT.

This chain joins TRBV15 and TRBJ2-5; 12 bases agree with TRBD1. The CDR3 has 16 residues. Trimming at V came to 1 base and at J to 5 bases, leaving 5 bases not matched to a gene. Germline V gene sequence: CDR1 LNHNV, CDR2 YYDKDF (reference sequence). CDR3 sequence reads: CATSRGLGQGAETQYF. The CDR3 region has the DNA TGTGCCACCAGCAGAGGACTGGGACAGGGGGCCGAGACCCAGTACTTC. The whole variable domain, filled in from reference TRBV15 and TRBJ2-5, reads DAMVIQNPRYQVTQFGKPVTLSCSQTLNHNVMYWYQQKSSQAPKLLFHYYDKDFNNEADTPDNFQSRRPNTSFCFLDIRSPGLGDTAMYLCATSRGLGQGAETQYFGPGTRLLVL.

The rearrangement joins TRBV28 to TRBJ1-1; possibly TRBD1 for D (5 bases). CDR1 and CDR2 from the germline V gene are MDHEN and SYDVKM. CDR3 size: 12 residues. V lost 5 bases, J lost 5 bases, and 9 bases lay in between. CDR3 residues: CASSIRTTEAFF. CDR3 sequence (DNA): TGTGCCAGCAGTATCCGGACAACTGAAGCTTTCTTT.

The gene calls are TRBV10-3 and TRBJ2-3; D might be TRBD2 (5 bases). The V end was cut by 7 bases, the J end by 1 base, with 15 bases between. Germline assignment: CDR1 ENHRY and CDR2 SYGVKD. CDR3 length equals 15 residues. The chain's CDR3 is CAITTGLSGTDTQYF. For the CDR3, the DNA is TGTGCCATCACCACCGGACTTTCGGGCACAGATACGCAGTATTTT.

The V gene is TRBV18, the J gene TRBJ2-3; TRBD2 matches 12 bases. Germline CDR1 and CDR2: KGHSH and LQKENI. This CDR3 has 16 amino acids. J gave up 4 bases and V 0 bases, and 2 bases lay outside the gene matches. CDR3 residues: CASSPPTSGSPDTQYF. DNA for the CDR3: TGTGCCAGCTCACCACCGACTAGCGGGAGCCCAGATACGCAGTATTTT.

This clone was picked up one time. V usage is TRBV7-3 and J usage is TRBJ2-3, with TRBD2 matching 9 bases. The V and J ends lost 2 bases and 5 bases, in that order; junction bases with no gene match: 8. Germline CDR1 SGHTA, CDR2 FQGTGA. The CDR3 has 16 amino acids. CDR3 sequence (DNA): TGTGCCAGCAGCTTAGGGGTGCGGGAGGGCTTAGATACGCAGTATTTT. It yields the protein CASSLGVREGLDTQYF.

The chain uses TRBV2 and TRBJ1-1; tentative D call: TRBD1 (5 bases). V was trimmed by 7 bases and J by 2 bases, leaving 11 bases between them. The CDR3 contains 13 residues. Germline values: CDR1 SNHLY, CDR2 FYNNEI. CDR3 in amino acids: CASTRGGNTEAFF. The CDR3, as DNA: TGTGCCAGCACCCGGGGGGGTAACACTGAAGCTTTCTTT.

A few counts support this clone. The chain uses TRBV18 and TRBJ2-7; 8 bases align to TRBD1. This CDR3 spans 15 amino acids. Germline loops: CDR1 KGHSH, CDR2 LQKENI. The V segment lost 6 bases and the J segment 9 bases; nucleotides outside the gene matches: 16. The CDR3 region is CASSSGTGVYFGQYF. DNA for the CDR3: TGTGCCAGCTCTTCCGGGACAGGCGTTTATTTTGGGCAGTACTTC.

For the CDR3, the DNA is TGTGCCAGCAGATCGGCCATGTGGGAAGGGACTAGCACAGATACGCAGTATTTT. Its translation: CASRSAMWEGTSTDTQYF. The rearrangement uses TRBV2 and TRBJ2-3; possible D gene TRBD2, 6 bases. The CDR3 totals 18 residues. From germline, CDR1 is SNHLY and CDR2 FYNNEI. Trimming left V 6 bases short and J 0 bases short, with 22 bases between.

V usage is TRBV7-2 and J usage is TRBJ2-3, with a weak D call TRBD1 (6 bases). The CDR3 consists of 16 residues. Trimming left V 0 bases short and J 8 bases short, with 18 bases between. Per germline, CDR1 SGHTA and CDR2 FQGNSA. The CDR3: CASSLAARTGIGTQYF. The CDR3 DNA is TGTGCCAGCAGCTTAGCTGCGCGAACAGGGATCGGTACGCAGTATTTT.

This clone was detected only a few times. The DNA of the CDR3 is TGTGCCAGCAGCCGGGACAGGAACACTGAAGCTTTCTTT. Its protein is CASSRDRNTEAFF. J is TRBJ1-1 and V is TRBV7-3; 7 nucleotides line up with TRBD1. CDR1 and CDR2 (germline): SGHTA, FQGTGA. This CDR3 spans 13 amino acids. V dropped 5 bases and J dropped 1; count of bases not matched to a gene: 1.

A single count supports this clone. J is TRBJ1-1 and V is TRBV5-4; D might be TRBD1 (6 bases). V was cut by 4 bases and J by 0 bases, with 13 bases left in between. The CDR3 is 15 amino acids. The germline gives CDR1 SGHNT, CDR2 YYREEE (reference sequence). CDR3 residues: CASSLAGQMNTEAFF. The CDR3 nucleotides are TGTGCCAGCAGCCTTGCTGGACAGATGAACACTGAAGCTTTCTTT.

The CDR3 loop is CASNIVGQRDTQYF. CDR3 sequence (DNA): TGTGCCAGCAATATTGTGGGACAGAGAGATACGCAGTATTTT. The chain uses TRBV28 and TRBJ2-3; TRBD1 matches at 7 bases. CDR3 size: 14 residues. With 7 bases clipped from V and 5 bases from J, the junction kept 9 bases outside the gene matches. The V gene's germline CDR1 is MDHEN and CDR2 SYDVKM.

The V call is TRBV27, the J call TRBJ2-7, with TRBD2 matching over 8 bases. The CDR3 totals 15 residues. Germline lookup yields CDR1 MNHEY and CDR2 SMNVEV (reference sequence). With 4 bases clipped from V and 6 bases from J, the junction kept 11 bases outside the gene matches. The CDR3 is CASSSRAGVPGEQYF. The DNA of the CDR3 is TGTGCCAGCAGTTCCCGAGCGGGAGTGCCGGGCGAGCAGTACTTC.

The chain is built from TRBV5-1 and TRBJ2-7, with 11 bases that match TRBD2. CDR3 length equals 15 residues. The V gene end was trimmed by 4 bases and the J gene end by 2 bases; junction bases not matched to a gene: 5. Germline values: CDR1 SGHRS, CDR2 YFSETQ. Written as DNA, the CDR3 is TGCGCCAGCAGCCCTAAGACTAGCGGGACCTACGAGCAGTACTTC. Amino acid sequence: CASSPKTSGTYEQYF.

The chain joins TRBV4-2 to TRBJ2-2; the match to TRBD1 covers 8 bases. V lost 4 bases to trimming and J lost 3 bases; unmatched junction nucleotides: 7. Germline V gives CDR1 LGHNA, CDR2 YNFKEQ. This CDR3 has 16 residues. For the CDR3, the DNA is TGTGCCAGCAGCCGGTCCCGGACAGGGTACACCGGGGAGCTGTTTTTT. It yields the protein CASSRSRTGYTGELFF.

This clone turned up a few times. The gene calls are TRBV6-1 and TRBJ2-7, with 13 bases lining up with TRBD2. Germline V gene sequence: CDR1 MNHNS, CDR2 SASEGT. J was trimmed by 5 bases and V by 4 bases; bases with no gene match: 11. The CDR3 consists of 17 residues. This CDR3 reads CASSVSRTSGSLDEQYF. The CDR3 DNA reads as TGTGCCAGCAGTGTATCCAGGACTAGCGGGAGTCTTGACGAGCAGTACTTC.

The V and J genes are TRBV5-4 and TRBJ2-5, with TRBD2 identical over 16 bases. Judging by the DNA end, TRBJ2-7 fits better; the J call may be wrong. Germline lookup yields CDR1 SGHNT and CDR2 YYREEE (reference sequence). The CDR3 runs to 17 residues. Here the CDR3 DNA reads TGTGCCAGCAGCTTTGGGACTAGCGGGAGGGCCACCTACGAGCAGTACTTC. Protein: CASSFGTSGRATYEQYF.

The gene calls are TRBV27 and TRBJ2-1, with 8 nucleotides matching TRBD2. Trimming cost V 5 bases and J 3 bases; bases outside gene matches: 15. The CDR3 has 18 residues. Germline CDR1 MNHEY, CDR2 SMNVEV (reference sequence). This CDR3 is CASSLISSGGNSYNEQFF. The CDR3 DNA is TGTGCCAGCAGTCTAATTTCGTCGGGAGGGAATAGCTACAATGAGCAGTTCTTC.

This clone was seen only once. The chain carries TRBV5-1 and TRBJ2-1; TRBD1 matches at 9 bases. Germline assignment: CDR1 SGHRS and CDR2 YFSETQ. The CDR3 contains 14 residues. Trimming took 3 bases from V and 6 from J; bases not matched to a gene: 4. CDR3 sequence reads: CASSWRQGGNEQFF. In DNA form, the CDR3 reads TGCGCCAGCAGCTGGCGACAGGGGGGCAATGAGCAGTTCTTC.

This chain uses TRBV18 with TRBJ2-3; 8 positions match TRBD2. Germline V CDR1 and CDR2: KGHSH, LQKENI. The CDR3 covers 16 residues. With 6 bases clipped from V and 3 bases from J, the junction kept 11 bases outside the gene matches. The CDR3 region is CASSLNQRGGTDTQYF. The CDR3 DNA sequence: TGTGCCAGCTCCCTCAACCAACGGGGGGGGACAGATACGCAGTATTTT.

This clone was counted once. The chain employs TRBV7-9 and TRBJ2-7; 7 bases are shared with TRBD2. V was pared by 0 bases and J by 3 bases, with 2 bases of the junction left unmatched. The CDR3 sequence is 14 residues long. Germline lookup yields CDR1 SEHNR and CDR2 FQNEAQ (reference sequence). As DNA, the CDR3 is TGTGCCAGCAGCTTAGCGCTAGCGGACTACGAGCAGTACTTC. It encodes CASSLALADYEQYF.